What follows are 20 T cell receptor beta chains derived from one specimen sequenced in a study of control samples from healthy donors and cancer patients (dated by TCRdb to about 2020). The receptor library was made with the immunoSEQ multiplex PCR assay. The immuneACCESS repertoire file appears here via TCRdb, limited to in-frame rearrangements. These files lack a portion of the clones; in checked studies, under half of the deficit traces to unresolved V genes, and the cause of the others is not known. Present in this sample are 100,000 to 150,000 clones, approximately 92% of which were seen just once. The ten largest clones take up less than 2.5% of the sample. The sample was blood. Receptors were obtained from a woman in her forties or fifties in good health.

This chain joins TRBV28 and TRBJ2-7; D call uncertain. Germline CDR1 reads MDHEN; CDR2 reads SYDVKM. Trimming shortened V by 6 bases and J by 2 bases, and 8 bases separated the two germline ends. The length of the CDR3 is 12 residues. The CDR3 DNA is TGTGCCAGCAGCCCGATAGCCTACGAGCAGTACTTC. This codes for CASSPIAYEQYF. The whole variable domain, filled in from reference TRBV28 and TRBJ2-7, reads DVKVTQSSRYLVKRTGEKVFLECVQDMDHENMFWYRQDPGLGLRLIYFSYDVKMKEKGDIPEGYSVSREKKERFSLILESASTNQTSMYLCASSPIAYEQYFGPGTRLTVT.

V gene TRBV6-4 combines with J gene TRBJ1-2; 8 bases are a match to TRBD1. The CDR3 runs 17 residues. J was trimmed by 4 bases and V by 6 bases; bases with no gene match: 16. CDR1 MRHNA and CDR2 SNTAGT come from the germline V gene. The CDR3 loop reads CASSLNPAQGAIYGYTF. The CDR3 DNA is TGTGCCAGCAGCTTAAATCCTGCCCAGGGGGCCATCTATGGCTACACCTTC.

The gene calls are TRBV5-6 and TRBJ2-1, with D maybe TRBD1 (5 bases). Trimming removed 8 bases from V and 2 bases from J, with 20 bases in between. CDR1 and CDR2 from the germline V gene are SGHDT and YYEEEE. The CDR3 is made up of 16 amino acids. As DNA, the CDR3 is TGTGCCAGTCAGGAGTCTGGACGCAGGGCCTACAATGAGCAGTTCTTC. Translated: CASQESGRRAYNEQFF.

The chain recombines TRBV10-2 with TRBJ1-3, with a possible D match to TRBD1 (5 bases). Germline assignment: CDR1 WSHSY and CDR2 SAAADI. V lost 2 bases and J 1 base, leaving 9 bases between the germline ends. The CDR3 totals 15 residues. In DNA form, the CDR3 reads TGCGCCAGCAGTGAGGTCCAGGGTTCTGGAAACACCATATATTTT. Encoded protein: CASSEVQGSGNTIYF.

This chain uses TRBV6-5 with TRBJ1-5; a weak D match, TRBD1 (6 bases). The V end was cut by 7 bases, the J end by 7 bases, with 14 bases between. The length of the CDR3 is 13 residues. Germline-derived CDR1 and CDR2 are MNHEY and SVGAGI. The CDR3 here is CASNPGAGQPQHF. Written as DNA, the CDR3 is TGTGCCAGCAACCCGGGGGCCGGACAGCCCCAGCATTTT.

The CDR3 bases are TGTGCCAGCAGCTTAACAACTAGCGGGGGGGCCAACGAGCAGTACTTC. Amino acids: CASSLTTSGGANEQYF. This chain joins TRBV11-2 and TRBJ2-7, with 13 bases aligning to TRBD2. The germline V gene has CDR1 SGHAT and CDR2 FQNNGV. This CDR3 is built from 16 residues. The V and J ends lost 2 bases and 5 bases, in that order; junction bases with no gene match: 6.

The V call is TRBV30, the J call TRBJ2-2; perhaps TRBD2 as D (5 bases). CDR3 length: 15 amino acids. Trimming took 2 bases from V and 3 from J, leaving 13 bases between them. Germline V gene data show CDR1 as GTSNPN and CDR2 as SVGIG (reference sequence). The CDR3 sequence is CAWSRGAVDTGELFF. The CDR3 region has the DNA TGTGCCTGGAGTAGAGGAGCGGTTGACACCGGGGAGCTGTTTTTT.

In nucleotides, the CDR3 is TGTGCCAGCACCAAGGACAGGATTGATTACGAGCAGTACTTC. This translates into CASTKDRIDYEQYF. The V and J genes are TRBV28 and TRBJ2-7, with 7 positions matching TRBD1. V was clipped by 7 bases and J by 4 bases; unmatched bases: 10. Per the germline V gene, CDR1 is MDHEN and CDR2 is SYDVKM. The CDR3 extends over 14 amino acids.

The chain combines TRBV5-4 with TRBJ1-3; D gene ambiguous. CDR1 is SGHNT and CDR2 is YYREEE in the germline V gene (reference sequence). This CDR3 region has 15 residues. Trimming left V 4 bases short and J 0 bases short, with 11 bases between. In DNA, the CDR3 is TGTGCCAGCAGCGATGGACTGGGCTCTGGAAACACCATATATTTT. This translates into CASSDGLGSGNTIYF.

The V gene is TRBV2, the J gene TRBJ1-5; D remains ambiguous. In germline, CDR1 is SNHLY, CDR2 FYNNEI. V dropped 1 base and J dropped 9 bases, with 13 bases sitting between them. This CDR3 is 14 amino acids long. This chain's CDR3 is CASSEVVMSPPQHF. In nucleotides, the CDR3 is TGTGCCAGCAGTGAAGTTGTGATGAGTCCGCCCCAGCATTTT.

V gene TRBV30 combines with J gene TRBJ2-5; no definite D call. Looked up from germline, CDR1 is GTSNPN and CDR2 is SVGIG (reference sequence). The V end was cut by 7 bases, the J end by 1 base, with 10 bases between. The CDR3 totals 12 residues. The DNA of the CDR3 is TGTGCCTCGAAGAAAAGCCAAGAGACCCAGTACTTC. Protein: CASKKSQETQYF.

The chain recombines TRBV2 with TRBJ1-2, with a weak D call TRBD1 (6 bases). There are 10 residues in the CDR3. Germline CDR1 is SNHLY and CDR2 is FYNNEI. V was cut by 6 bases and J by 13 bases, with 12 bases left in between. CDR3 residues: CASSYRVSTF. CDR3 coding DNA: TGTGCCAGCAGCTACAGGGTTTCCACCTTC.

The CDR3 protein is CASSQAIGYGYTF. The CDR3 coding sequence is TGTGCCAGCAGCCAAGCAATAGGGTATGGCTACACCTTC. The V gene is TRBV14, the J gene TRBJ1-2; D not resolved. Trimming removed 1 base from V and 5 bases from J, with 8 bases in between. This CDR3 has 13 amino acids. The germline V gene has CDR1 SGHDN and CDR2 FVKESK.

The chain joins TRBV12-3 or TRBV12-4 to TRBJ2-7; D uncertain. Between the trimmed V and J ends, which lost 4 bases and 3 bases, there was a span of 7 bases. CDR3 length: 12 amino acids. The CDR3 loop reads CASSWTFYEQYF. CDR3 in DNA: TGTGCCAGCAGTTGGACCTTCTACGAGCAGTACTTC.

The CDR3 loop reads CASSTPADTQETQYF. CDR3 nucleotide sequence: TGTGCCAGCAGCACCCCCGCCGACACACAAGAGACCCAGTACTTC. The gene calls are TRBV21-1 and TRBJ2-5; the tabulated D call, TRBD1, remains unverified against the DNA. TRBV21-1 is a listed pseudogene. The CDR3 covers 15 residues.

This sequence joins TRBV24-1 and TRBJ2-1; possibly TRBD1 for D (5 bases). V lost 0 bases and J lost 0, with 17 bases in between. Looked up from germline, CDR1 is KGHDR and CDR2 is SFDVKD. This CDR3 is 19 amino acids long. The CDR3 reads CATSDLQIWGGRSYNEQFF. Here the CDR3 DNA reads TGTGCCACCAGTGATTTGCAAATCTGGGGCGGCCGCTCCTACAATGAGCAGTTCTTC.

The chain couples TRBV5-5 to TRBJ2-1; no reliable D call. Per the germline V gene, CDR1 is SGHKS and CDR2 is YYEKEE (reference sequence). There are 13 residues in the CDR3. V dropped 4 bases and J dropped 0 bases, with 5 bases sitting between them. The CDR3 region is CASSLGSYNEQFF. CDR3 bases: TGTGCCAGCAGCCTGGGCTCCTACAATGAGCAGTTCTTC.

The V and J genes are TRBV5-1 and TRBJ2-1, with D perhaps matching TRBD2 (6 bases). V lost 4 bases and J 9 bases, leaving 11 bases between the germline ends. Germline lookup yields CDR1 SGHRS and CDR2 YFSETQ. This CDR3 region has 12 residues. CDR3 DNA: TGCGCCAGCAGCCTGACTAGTACTGAGCAGTTCTTC. The encoded protein is CASSLTSTEQFF.

The V and J genes are TRBV10-3 and TRBJ1-6; D possibly corresponds to TRBD1 (6 bases). V dropped 3 bases and J dropped 5 bases, with 8 bases sitting between them. The germline V gene encodes CDR1 ENHRY and CDR2 SYGVKD. The CDR3 is made up of 14 amino acids. CDR3 sequence reads: CAISERTDNSPLHF. The CDR3, as DNA: TGTGCCATCAGTGAACGGACAGATAATTCACCCCTCCACTTT.

J is TRBJ2-1 and V is TRBV5-4, with 7 bases that match TRBD1. V trimming: 9 bases; J trimming: 7 bases; junction bases outside the gene matches: 13. Per germline, CDR1 SGHNT and CDR2 YYREEE (reference sequence). The CDR3 length is 14 residues. The CDR3 spells CANHLEGANNEQFF. The CDR3 DNA follows: TGTGCCAACCATTTAGAGGGGGCGAATAATGAGCAGTTCTTC.